The rows below give T cell receptor beta chains drawn from one sample of a study of blood T cells in healthy people across ages. MiXCR, run by TCRdb on the 5' RACE reads, gives a single entry per CDR3 protein. The table shows approximately 800,000 distinct CDR3 sequences, with roughly 60% occurring only once. Source material: blood. The receptor set was obtained from a man aged 25-45 years in good health. Each CDR3 is given with its conserved first and last residue. D genes are given only for firm matches. Expanded clones are given a class, and other clones once, few, many or no size at all.

v_call	d_call	clone_size	j_call	cdr3_aa	cdr3_nt
TRBV7-3	-	-	TRBJ2-3	CASSSTNTDTQYF	TGTGCCAGCAGCTCGACTAACACAGATACGCAGTATTTT
TRBV27	-	-	TRBJ1-5	CASSPLQGSSNQPQHF	TGTGCCAGCAGCCCCTTACAGGGCTCAAGCAATCAGCCCCAGCATTTT
TRBV15	TRBD1	few	TRBJ2-7	CATSRGTGEYYEQYF	TGTGCCACCAGCAGGGGGACAGGGGAGTACTACGAGCAGTACTTC
TRBV4-3	TRBD1	-	TRBJ1-2	CASSHGTGSGYTF	TGCGCCAGCAGCCATGGGACAGGGTCAGGCTACACCTTC
TRBV7-2	-	-	TRBJ1-5	CASSLGGGSTGQPQHF	TGTGCCAGCAGCTTAGGCGGGGGAAGTACGGGTCAGCCCCAGCATTTT
TRBV6-2/TRBV6-3	-	-	TRBJ2-1	CATTAAAEQFF	TGTGCCACTACCGCGGCCGCTGAGCAGTTCTTC
TRBV29-1	-	few	TRBJ2-7	CSVESGYEQYF	TGCAGCGTTGAAAGCGGGTACGAGCAGTACTTC
TRBV20-1	-	few	TRBJ2-7	CSAPLGGQPYEQYF	TGCAGTGCTCCCTTAGGTGGGCAGCCCTACGAGCAGTACTTC
TRBV3-1	-	-	TRBJ2-3	CASSQTQGLGDTQYF	TGTGCCAGCAGCCAAACGCAGGGGCTGGGGGATACGCAGTATTTT
TRBV7-9	-	few	TRBJ1-2	CASSPTGIDGYTF	TGTGCCAGCAGCCCAACAGGGATCGATGGCTACACCTTC
TRBV14	TRBD1	-	TRBJ1-5	CASSQVLGQGSNQPQHF	TGTGCCAGCAGCCAAGTTTTGGGACAGGGGAGCAATCAGCCCCAGCATTTT
TRBV7-9	TRBD2	-	TRBJ2-1	CASSLWRGGGSSYNEQFF	TGTGCCAGCAGCTTATGGCGCGGGGGGGGAAGCTCCTACAATGAGCAGTTCTTC
TRBV7-9	TRBD1	-	TRBJ1-5	CASSGTGVSQPQHF	TGTGCCAGCAGCGGAACAGGGGTTTCACAGCCCCAGCATTTT
TRBV10-3	-	-	TRBJ2-3	CAISEAGIDFHYTQYF	TGTGCCATCAGTGAAGCGGGCATCGACTTCCACTATACGCAGTATTTT
TRBV3-1	TRBD2	many	TRBJ2-7	CAAAAGESGYEQYF	TGTGCCGCAGCGGCGGGGGAGTCGGGCTACGAGCAGTACTTC
TRBV18	-	once	TRBJ2-1	CASSPADLAYNEQFF	TGTGCCAGCTCACCAGCAGACTTAGCGTACAATGAGCAGTTCTTC
TRBV4-3	-	few	TRBJ2-7	CASSWSDTASYEQYF	TGCGCCAGCAGTTGGTCCGACACGGCGTCCTACGAGCAGTACTTC
TRBV6-2/TRBV6-3	-	few	TRBJ1-2	CASSGRRYGYTF	TGTGCCAGCAGTGGCAGGAGGTATGGCTACACCTTC
TRBV5-1	-	-	TRBJ2-5	CASSGGVEETQYF	TGCGCCAGCAGCGGCGGGGTGGAGGAGACCCAGTACTTC
TRBV6-2/TRBV6-3	-	-	TRBJ2-7	CASSYRGLTHPYEQYF	TGTGCCAGCAGTTACCGTGGACTAACTCACCCCTACGAGCAGTACTTC
TRBV11-2	-	few	TRBJ2-7	CASSLSYLRDEQYF	TGTGCCAGCAGCTTATCTTACTTGAGGGACGAGCAGTACTTC
TRBV11-1	TRBD2	once	TRBJ2-1	CASALAGGPYNEQFF	TGTGCCAGCGCTCTAGCGGGGGGGCCCTACAATGAGCAGTTCTTC
TRBV6-2/TRBV6-3	-	-	TRBJ1-1	CASSYRGRNTEAFF	TGTGCCAGCAGTTACCGAGGGAGGAACACTGAAGCTTTCTTT
TRBV7-8	-	-	TRBJ1-6	CASSLAPGRVNSPLHF	TGTGCCAGCAGCTTAGCCCCGGGCAGAGTTAATTCACCCCTCCACTTT
TRBV7-9	-	few	TRBJ2-3	CASSLADSTDTQYF	TGTGCCAGCAGCTTAGCCGACAGCACAGATACGCAGTATTTT
TRBV9	-	-	TRBJ1-2	CASSVDEGIGYTF	TGTGCCAGCAGCGTAGATGAAGGGATAGGCTACACCTTC
TRBV6-2/TRBV6-3	-	-	TRBJ2-5	CASSSFKGETQYF	TGTGCCAGCAGTTCATTCAAGGGAGAGACCCAGTACTTC
TRBV20-1	-	-	TRBJ1-6	CSASGRNNSPLHF	TGCAGTGCTAGTGGTCGGAATAATTCACCCCTCCACTTT
TRBV4-1	-	-	TRBJ2-3	CASSQGNTQYF	TGCGCCAGCAGCCAAGGAAATACGCAGTATTTT
TRBV15	-	-	TRBJ2-5	CATSRATPQETQYF	TGTGCCACCAGCAGAGCCACTCCCCAAGAGACCCAGTACTTC
TRBV6-2/TRBV6-3	TRBD2	-	TRBJ2-5	CASTPLAGGRGTQYF	TGTGCCAGCACCCCGTTAGCGGGGGGGAGGGGGACCCAGTACTTC
TRBV20-1	-	-	TRBJ2-3	CSADRGLVDTQYF	TGCAGTGCGGACCGAGGGTTGGTAGATACGCAGTATTTT
TRBV20-1	TRBD2	once	TRBJ2-7	CSARDRRLAGGLSYEQYF	TGCAGTGCTAGAGATCGTCGTCTAGCGGGGGGTCTTTCCTACGAGCAGTACTTC
TRBV15	-	-	TRBJ2-5	CATSRRTAQETQYF	TGTGCCACCAGCAGGAGGACAGCTCAAGAGACCCAGTACTTC
TRBV29-1	-	few	TRBJ2-7	CSVVGTPNYEQYF	TGCAGCGTTGTCGGGACTCCTAACTACGAGCAGTACTTC
TRBV18	-	-	TRBJ2-7	CASSPPKREIAAYGQYF	TGTGCCAGCTCACCACCGAAACGGGAGATCGCCGCCTACGGGCAGTACTTC
TRBV15	-	-	TRBJ2-7	CATRETRSPGEQYF	TGTGCCACCAGAGAAACGAGATCACCGGGGGAGCAGTACTTC
TRBV10-3	-	-	TRBJ2-5	CAISGYRVSQETQYF	TGTGCCATCAGTGGTTACAGGGTCTCCCAAGAGACCCAGTACTTC
TRBV14	-	-	TRBJ1-2	CASSQDSGSPYGYTF	TGTGCCAGCAGCCAAGACTCTGGCAGCCCTTACGGCTACACCTTC
TRBV29-1	TRBD1	-	TRBJ2-3	CSVGTGGTSTDTQYF	TGCAGCGTTGGGACAGGGGGCACTAGCACAGATACGCAGTATTTT
TRBV6-2/TRBV6-3	-	many	TRBJ1-6	CASSYEAENSPLHF	TGTGCCAGCAGTTACGAGGCGGAAAATTCACCCCTCCACTTT
TRBV29-1	-	few	TRBJ2-3	CSVGSRVSDTQYF	TGCAGCGTTGGGAGCAGGGTATCCGATACGCAGTATTTT
TRBV29-1	-	-	TRBJ2-3	CSVPRPSTDTQYF	TGCAGCGTTCCTCGACCGAGCACAGATACGCAGTATTTT
TRBV6-2/TRBV6-3	-	-	TRBJ2-3	CASSYSHSTDTQYF	TGTGCCAGCAGTTACTCCCACAGCACAGATACGCAGTATTTT
TRBV7-6	TRBD1	-	TRBJ1-5	CASSTGEGQPQHF	TGTGCCAGCAGCACAGGGGAGGGACAGCCCCAGCATTTT
TRBV4-2	-	few	TRBJ2-3	CASSQERTDTQYF	TGTGCCAGCAGCCAAGAACGTACAGATACGCAGTATTTT
TRBV7-8	TRBD1	-	TRBJ1-6	CASSARGQVSPLHF	TGTGCCAGCAGCGCCAGGGGGCAGGTTTCACCCCTCCACTTT
TRBV27	-	few	TRBJ2-7	CASSLGNGYEQYF	TGTGCCAGCAGTTTAGGAAACGGTTACGAGCAGTACTTC
TRBV6-2/TRBV6-3	-	-	TRBJ2-1	CASSYSSVDEQFF	TGTGCCAGCAGTTACTCGTCGGTCGATGAGCAGTTCTTC
TRBV20-1	-	-	TRBJ2-7	CSARDLSTHEQYF	TGCAGTGCTAGAGATCTCTCGACCCACGAGCAGTACTTC
TRBV4-3	TRBD2	-	TRBJ2-3	CASSQGVAGVALHTQYF	TGCGCCAGCAGCCAAGGAGTAGCGGGGGTTGCCCTGCATACGCAGTATTTT
TRBV20-1	TRBD1	few	TRBJ2-7	CSAKSDRVDYEQYF	TGCAGTGCCAAATCGGACAGGGTCGACTACGAGCAGTACTTC
TRBV6-5	-	-	TRBJ2-7	CASSYSAGASYEQYF	TGTGCCAGCAGTTACTCGGCGGGGGCCTCCTACGAGCAGTACTTC
TRBV21-1	-	-	TRBJ1-6	CASRADRGYNSPLHF	TGTGCCAGCAGGGCCGACAGGGGCTATAATTCACCCCTCCACTTT
TRBV20-1	-	-	TRBJ1-2	CSARRQGYDYGYTF	TGCAGTGCTAGGAGGCAGGGGTACGACTATGGCTACACCTTC
TRBV11-2	-	-	TRBJ2-7	CASSPLDSYEQYF	TGTGCCAGCAGCCCCTTAGACAGCTACGAGCAGTACTTC
TRBV4-2	TRBD1	-	TRBJ2-5	CASSQDMTGAGLQETQYF	TGTGCCAGCAGCCAAGATATGACAGGGGCCGGTCTCCAAGAGACCCAGTACTTC